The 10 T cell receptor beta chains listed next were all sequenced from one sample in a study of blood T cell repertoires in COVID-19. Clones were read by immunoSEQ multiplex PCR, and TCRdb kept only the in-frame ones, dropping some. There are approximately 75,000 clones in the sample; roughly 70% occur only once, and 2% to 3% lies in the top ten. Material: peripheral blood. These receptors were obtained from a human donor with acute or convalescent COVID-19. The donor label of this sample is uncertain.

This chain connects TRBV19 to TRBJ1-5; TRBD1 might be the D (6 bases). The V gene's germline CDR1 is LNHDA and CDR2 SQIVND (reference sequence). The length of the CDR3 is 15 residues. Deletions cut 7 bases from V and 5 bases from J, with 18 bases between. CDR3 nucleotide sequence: TGTGCCAGTATGGCCCGACAGGCGGCGCATCAGCCCCAGCATTTT. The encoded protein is CASMARQAAHQPQHF.

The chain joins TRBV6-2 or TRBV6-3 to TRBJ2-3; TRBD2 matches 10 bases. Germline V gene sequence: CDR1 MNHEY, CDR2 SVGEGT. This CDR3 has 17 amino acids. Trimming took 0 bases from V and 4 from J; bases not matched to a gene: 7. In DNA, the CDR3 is TGTGCCAGCAGTTACTCCCTAGCGGGAGCAATCTCAGATACGCAGTATTTT. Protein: CASSYSLAGAISDTQYF.

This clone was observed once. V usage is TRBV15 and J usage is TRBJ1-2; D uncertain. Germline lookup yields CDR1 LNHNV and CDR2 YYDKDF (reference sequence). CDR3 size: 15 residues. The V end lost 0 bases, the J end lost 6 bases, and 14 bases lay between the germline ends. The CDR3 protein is CATSRDRPLQDGYTF. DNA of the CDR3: TGTGCCACCAGCAGAGATCGACCTTTGCAGGATGGCTACACCTTC.

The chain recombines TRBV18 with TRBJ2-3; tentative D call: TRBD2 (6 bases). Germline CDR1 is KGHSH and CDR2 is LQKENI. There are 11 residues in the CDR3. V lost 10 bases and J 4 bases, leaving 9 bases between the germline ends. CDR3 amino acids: CATRESDTQYF. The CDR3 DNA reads TGTGCCACCCGGGAGTCAGATACGCAGTATTTT. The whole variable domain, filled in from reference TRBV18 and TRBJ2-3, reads NAGVMQNPRHLVRRRGQEARLRCSPMKGHSHVYWYRQLPEEGLKFMVYLQKENIIDESGMPKERFSAEFPKEGPSILRIQQVVRGDSAAYFCATRESDTQYFGPGTRLTVL.

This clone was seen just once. CDR3 sequence reads: CASSIAPGREGNQPQHF. CDR3 sequence (DNA): TGTGCCAGTAGTATAGCCCCCGGGAGGGAGGGCAATCAGCCCCAGCATTTT. The V gene is TRBV19, the J gene TRBJ1-5; D gene unclear. V gave up 1 base and J gave up 2 bases, with 15 bases separating them. The CDR3 spans 17 residues. Looked up from germline, CDR1 is LNHDA and CDR2 is SQIVND (reference sequence).

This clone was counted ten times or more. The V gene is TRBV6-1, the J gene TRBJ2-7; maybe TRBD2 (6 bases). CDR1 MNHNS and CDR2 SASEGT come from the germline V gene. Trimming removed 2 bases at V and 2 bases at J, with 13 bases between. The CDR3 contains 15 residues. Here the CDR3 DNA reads TGTGCCAGCAGTGAAAGGAGGGCAGGGCCCTACGAGCAGTACGTC. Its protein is CASSERRAGPYEQYV.

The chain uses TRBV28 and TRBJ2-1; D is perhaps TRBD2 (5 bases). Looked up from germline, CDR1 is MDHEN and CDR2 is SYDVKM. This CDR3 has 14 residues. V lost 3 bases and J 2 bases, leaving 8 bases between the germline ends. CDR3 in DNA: TGTGCCAGCAGTTTGTGGGGAGCCTACAATGAGCAGTTCTTC. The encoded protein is CASSLWGAYNEQFF.

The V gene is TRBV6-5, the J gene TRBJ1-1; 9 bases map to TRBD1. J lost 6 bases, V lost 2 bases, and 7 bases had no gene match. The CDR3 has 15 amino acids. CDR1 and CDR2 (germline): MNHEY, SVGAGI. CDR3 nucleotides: TGTGCCAGCAGTTACGCCGCCGGACAGGGGTCTGAAGCTTTCTTT. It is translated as CASSYAAGQGSEAFF.

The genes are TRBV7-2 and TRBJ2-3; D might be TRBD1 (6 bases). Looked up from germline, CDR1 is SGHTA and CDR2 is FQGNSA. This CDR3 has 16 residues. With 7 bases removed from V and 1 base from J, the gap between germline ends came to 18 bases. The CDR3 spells CASTPVVGAGTDTQYF. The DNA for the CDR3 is TGTGCCAGCACCCCAGTGGTGGGGGCAGGCACAGATACGCAGTATTTT.

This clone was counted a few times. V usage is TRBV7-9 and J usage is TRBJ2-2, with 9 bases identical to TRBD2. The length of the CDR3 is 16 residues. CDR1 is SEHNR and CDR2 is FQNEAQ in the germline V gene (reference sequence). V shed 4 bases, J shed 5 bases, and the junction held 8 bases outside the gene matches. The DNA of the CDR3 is TGTGCCAGCAGCTCCCCGGGACTAGCTTGGACCGGGGAGCTGTTTTTT. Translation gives CASSSPGLAWTGELFF.